The T cell receptor (beta chain) described here comes from a study of T cells and copy number aberrations in small-cell lung cancer. Findings of the study overall: Versus adjacent lung, tumor T-cell richness and clonality were lower; density nonsignificantly.

The germline V gene has CDR1 SQVTM and CDR2 ANQGSEA. The CDR3 is made up of 13 amino acids. J was trimmed by 4 bases and V by 4 bases; bases with no gene match: 1. This clone has just one count. Antigen unknown. All donors were smokers or heavy second-hand smokers. Normal lung samples lay at least 2 cm from the tumor margin. Assay: immunoSEQ multiplex PCR; the TCRdb copy retains only in-frame clones and omits some. The profile shows 7,000 or so clones, around 77% of them singletons. Sequencing was done on a sample of normal tissue next to the tumor. The sequence derives from a woman between 70 and 85 years old with small cell lung cancer. Some clones in this sample may be carry-over from other donors' samples. The genes are TRBV29-1 and TRBJ1-5; 10 bases map to TRBD1. The CDR3 spells CSVGQGANQPQHF. The CDR3 region has the DNA TGCAGCGTTGGACAGGGGGCGAATCAGCCCCAGCATTTT.